Shown below are 22 T cell receptor beta chains from a single sample sequenced in a study of blood T cell repertoires in COVID-19. Some clones are missing from TCRdb's copy, which holds only in-frame ones; the method was immunoSEQ multiplex PCR. The data contain about 75,000 clones, around 83% of them singletons. The specimen sequenced was peripheral blood. Receptors originate from a woman aged 45-65 years with acute or convalescent COVID-19.

The sample holds a few counts of this clone. The genes are TRBV19 and TRBJ2-3; D possibly corresponds to TRBD2 (6 bases). The CDR3 totals 14 residues. Trimming removed 3 bases from V and 8 bases from J, with 15 bases in between. CDR1 and CDR2 from the germline V gene are LNHDA and SQIVND (reference sequence). For the CDR3, the DNA is TGTGCCAGTAGTATTGCGGGGTTGGAAGGTACGCAGTATTTT. Encoded protein: CASSIAGLEGTQYF.

The chain employs TRBV4-2 and TRBJ1-1; D is uncertain. This CDR3 has 15 amino acids. Trimming pared 6 bases from V and 0 bases from J, leaving 14 bases between. Germline CDR1 is LGHNA and CDR2 is YNFKEQ. CDR3 in amino acids: CASSSSGRMNTEAFF. CDR3 sequence (DNA): TGTGCCAGCAGTTCCAGCGGCAGAATGAACACTGAAGCTTTCTTT.

In its sample, this clone was seen a few times. CDR3: CASSFKTGGSYNEQFF. The CDR3 DNA sequence: TGTGCCAGCAGCTTTAAAACAGGGGGTTCCTACAATGAGCAGTTCTTC. The J gene is TRBJ2-1, the V gene TRBV7-2; 8 bases match TRBD1. This CDR3 comprises 16 residues. V trimming: 3 bases; J trimming: 1 base; junction bases outside the gene matches: 5. Germline V gene sequence: CDR1 SGHTA, CDR2 FQGNSA. The full variable domain, in which reference TRBV7-2 and TRBJ2-1 provide the parts outside the CDR3, is GAGVSQSPSNKVTEKGKDVELRCDPISGHTALYWYRQSLGQGLEFLIYFQGNSAPDKSGLPSDRFSAERTGGSVSTLTIQRTQQEDSAVYLCASSFKTGGSYNEQFFGPGTRLTVL.

This clone was observed a few times. The chain combines TRBV7-2 with TRBJ1-6; unclear D gene. From germline, CDR1 is SGHTA and CDR2 FQGNSA. V dropped 1 base and J dropped 7 bases, with 17 bases sitting between them. This CDR3 has 17 amino acids. The CDR3 is CASSLGRQAGWNSPLHF. The CDR3, as DNA: TGTGCCAGCAGCTTAGGGCGCCAGGCAGGCTGGAATTCACCCCTCCACTTT.

This chain joins TRBV7-5 and TRBJ2-1; the D call of TRBD2 is as the table states it, not checked on the DNA. TRBV7-5 constitutes a pseudogene. This CDR3 spans 15 amino acids. The CDR3 sequence is CVRSPGKRAGNEQFF. CDR3 in DNA: TGTGTCAGAAGCCCCGGGAAGAGGGCAGGCAATGAGCAGTTCTTC.

This clone showed up just once. The chain carries TRBV3-1 (or the pseudogene TRBV3-2) and TRBJ1-1; TRBD1 matches at 10 bases. The CDR3 runs 16 residues. CDR1 LGHDT and CDR2 YNNKEL come from the germline V gene (reference sequence). Unmatched junction bases numbered 5, after V lost 1 base and J lost 3 bases. Written as DNA, the CDR3 is TGTGCCAGCAGCCAAGGGACAGGGGGTCGCGACACTGAAGCTTTCTTT. This translates into CASSQGTGGRDTEAFF.

V is TRBV10-3 and J is TRBJ1-1; possible D gene TRBD1, 5 bases. The CDR3 sequence is 15 residues long. Trimming removed 2 bases at V and 6 bases at J, with 16 bases between. Germline CDR1 is ENHRY and CDR2 is SYGVKD. The CDR3 loop is CAISEGVGQAAEAFF. CDR3 sequence (DNA): TGTGCCATCAGTGAGGGGGTGGGGCAGGCGGCTGAAGCTTTCTTT.

This clone was found once. The V call is TRBV19, the J call TRBJ2-3; D gene ambiguous. The CDR3 is 11 amino acids. With 5 bases removed from V and 8 bases from J, the gap between germline ends came to 8 bases. Looked up from germline, CDR1 is LNHDA and CDR2 is SQIVND (reference sequence). The CDR3 loop reads CASSRVGTQYF. Here the CDR3 DNA reads TGTGCCAGTAGTCGAGTTGGTACGCAGTATTTT.

The rearrangement uses TRBV29-1 and TRBJ1-2; 7 nucleotides match TRBD1. V gave up 2 bases and J gave up 8 bases; unmatched junction bases: 2. The V gene's germline CDR1 is SQVTM and CDR2 ANQGSEA. The CDR3 extends over 11 amino acids. The CDR3 is CSVEQGVGYTF. The CDR3 DNA follows: TGCAGCGTTGAACAGGGGGTCGGCTACACCTTC. Based on the CDR3 plus reference TRBV29-1 and TRBJ1-2, the full variable domain is SAVISQKPSRDICQRGTSLTIQCQVDSQVTMMFWYRQQPGQSLTLIATANQGSEATYESGFVIDKFPISRPNLTFSTLTVSNMSPEDSSIYLCSVEQGVGYTFGSGTRLTVV.

This clone came up a few times. The rearrangement joins TRBV4-3 to TRBJ1-1; D gene uncertain. Germline V CDR1 and CDR2: LGHNA, YSLEER. V was cut by 1 base and J by 3 bases, with 12 bases left in between. The CDR3 consists of 15 residues. As DNA, the CDR3 is TGCGCCAGCAGCCAAGGACCGAGTCGGGACACTGAAGCTTTCTTT. Amino acid sequence: CASSQGPSRDTEAFF.

The rearrangement uses TRBV14 and TRBJ1-3; D is undetermined. Germline lookup yields CDR1 SGHDN and CDR2 FVKESK. The CDR3 has 16 amino acids. The V gene lost 5 bases and the J gene lost 0 bases, with 14 bases spanning the gap. CDR3 loop: CASSALRPISGNTIYF. CDR3 bases: TGTGCCAGCAGCGCCCTACGTCCCATCTCTGGAAACACCATATATTTT. Supplemented by reference TRBV14 and TRBJ1-3, the full variable domain reads EAGVTQFPSHSVIEKGQTVTLRCDPISGHDNLYWYRRVMGKEIKFLLHFVKESKQDESGMPNNRFLAERTGGTYSTLKVQPAELEDSGVYFCASSALRPISGNTIYFGEGSWLTVV.

The V and J genes are TRBV2 and TRBJ2-5; 7 positions match TRBD2. There are 13 residues in the CDR3. Losses at the gene ends were 0 bases for V and 10 bases for J; bases not matched to a gene: 5. Germline loops: CDR1 SNHLY, CDR2 FYNNEI. The CDR3 coding sequence is TGTGCCAGCAGTGAAGCGCGGGGAGGGGTCCAGTACTTC. Its protein is CASSEARGGVQYF.

This chain uses TRBV5-1 with TRBJ1-6; 9 positions agree with TRBD1. The CDR3 runs to 15 residues. Germline assignment: CDR1 SGHRS and CDR2 YFSETQ. With 4 bases clipped from V and 8 bases from J, the junction kept 7 bases outside the gene matches. CDR3 in amino acids: CASSGGTGTDSPLHF. The CDR3 bases are TGCGCCAGCAGCGGGGGGACAGGGACGGATTCACCCCTCCACTTT.

J is TRBJ2-7 and V is TRBV5-5; D may be TRBD1 (6 bases). Germline CDR1 SGHKS, CDR2 YYEKEE (reference sequence). The V and J ends lost 4 bases and 3 bases respectively, with 17 bases between them. CDR3 length: 15 amino acids. The CDR3 protein is CASSAGRGFLYEQYF. CDR3 nucleotides: TGTGCCAGCAGCGCCGGCAGGGGCTTCCTCTACGAGCAGTACTTC.

This clone was seen just once. The CDR3 DNA follows: TGTGCCAGCAGTGTTATAGCGGGAGGGCAGCAAGATACGCAGTATTTT. It is translated as CASSVIAGGQQDTQYF. This chain uses TRBV9 with TRBJ2-3, with 11 bases identical to TRBD2. CDR3 length: 16 amino acids. V was clipped by 5 bases and J by 5 bases; unmatched bases: 10. Germline-derived CDR1 and CDR2 are SGDLS and YYNGEE. Based on the CDR3 plus reference TRBV9 and TRBJ2-3, the full variable domain is DSGVTQTPKHLITATGQRVTLRCSPRSGDLSVYWYQQSLDQGLQFLIQYYNGEERAKGNILERFSAQQFPDLHSELNLSSLELGDSALYFCASSVIAGGQQDTQYFGPGTRLTVL.

Note on this clone: Compared with germline, one end of the junction differs, possibly owing to a read error. The chain joins TRBV18 to TRBJ2-1; the match to TRBD2 covers 7 bases. The CDR3 length is 17 residues. Germline V gene data show CDR1 as KGHSH and CDR2 as LQKENI. Here the CDR3 DNA reads TGTGCCAGCTCACCTTTGGGGGGGAGGGCCTCCAACAATGAGCAGTTCTTC. As protein: CASSPLGGRASNNEQFF.

In nucleotides, the CDR3 is TGTGCCACCGTGCAAACCTTGAGCTCCTACGAGCAGTACTTC. Amino acids: CATVQTLSSYEQYF. The V call is TRBV6-5, the J call TRBJ2-7; unclear D gene. Trimming pared 10 bases from V and 0 bases from J, leaving 16 bases between. CDR1 is MNHEY, CDR2 SVGAGI, per germline. The CDR3 spans 14 residues.

The chain recombines TRBV5-5 with TRBJ1-2; 8 bases match TRBD1. CDR1 and CDR2 (germline): SGHKS, YYEKEE (reference sequence). The CDR3 covers 16 residues. V was clipped by 4 bases and J by 2 bases; unmatched bases: 10. CDR3 nucleotide sequence: TGTGCCAGCAGCGGGAGGACAGGGACACTCAACTATGGCTACACCTTC. This translates into CASSGRTGTLNYGYTF.

This chain links TRBV7-2 with TRBJ2-7, with D possibly matching TRBD1 (5 bases). The CDR3 covers 13 residues. Germline V CDR1 and CDR2: SGHTA, FQGNSA. V lost 1 base and J 9 bases, leaving 13 bases between the germline ends. The CDR3 sequence: CASSLGRQWGQYF. The CDR3 nucleotides read TGTGCCAGCAGCTTAGGGAGACAGTGGGGGCAGTACTTC. Full variable domain (remainder filled in from reference TRBV7-2 and TRBJ2-7): GAGVSQSPSNKVTEKGKDVELRCDPISGHTALYWYRQSLGQGLEFLIYFQGNSAPDKSGLPSDRFSAERTGGSVSTLTIQRTQQEDSAVYLCASSLGRQWGQYFGPGTRLTVT.

V gene TRBV2 combines with J gene TRBJ2-3; D may be TRBD2 (5 bases). Germline V lookup: CDR1 SNHLY, CDR2 FYNNEI. V dropped 5 bases and J dropped 1 base, with 10 bases sitting between them. This CDR3 spans 14 amino acids. CDR3: CASSTGIRTDTQYF. CDR3 DNA: TGTGCCAGCAGTACCGGGATACGCACAGATACGCAGTATTTT.

The chain couples TRBV12-3 or TRBV12-4 to TRBJ1-1; 7 nucleotides match TRBD1. CDR3 length: 13 amino acids. The trim removed 7 bases at V and 3 bases at J, leaving 5 bases unmatched. The CDR3 region has the DNA TGTGCCAGCATTATACAGGGGTACACTGAAGCTTTCTTT. Its translation: CASIIQGYTEAFF.

The chain couples TRBV7-8 to TRBJ1-1; 9 bases match TRBD1. The V gene end was trimmed by 6 bases and the J gene end by 5 bases; junction bases not matched to a gene: 22. Germline-derived CDR1 and CDR2 are SGHVS and FQNEAQ. The CDR3 is made up of 19 amino acids. CDR3 sequence: CASSSRSPDRGLLRTEAFF. Written as DNA, the CDR3 is TGTGCCAGCAGTTCGCGATCCCCGGACAGGGGATTATTGAGGACTGAAGCTTTCTTT.